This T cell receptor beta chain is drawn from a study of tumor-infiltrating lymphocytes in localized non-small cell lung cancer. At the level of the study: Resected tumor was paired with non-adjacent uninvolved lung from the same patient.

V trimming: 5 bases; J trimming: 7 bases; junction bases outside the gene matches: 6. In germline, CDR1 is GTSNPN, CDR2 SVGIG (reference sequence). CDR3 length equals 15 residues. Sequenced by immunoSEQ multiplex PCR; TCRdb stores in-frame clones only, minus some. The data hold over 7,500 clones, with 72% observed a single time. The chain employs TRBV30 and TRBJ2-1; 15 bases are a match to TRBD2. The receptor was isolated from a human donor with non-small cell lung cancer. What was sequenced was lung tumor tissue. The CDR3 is CAWSTGTSGGNEQFF. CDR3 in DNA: TGTGCCTGGTCGACCGGGACTAGCGGGGGGAATGAGCAGTTCTTC.